This TCR beta chain came from a study of Ad26.COV2.S vaccination and SARS-CoV-2 variants. Treatment described: 15 to 20 received Ad26.COV2.S at low or high dose, single or two shots; about 5 received placebo; per-sample allocation not given. Following the first vaccine or placebo injection, samples were taken on day 63. Repertoires were generated with immunoSEQ multiplex PCR, while TCRdb's copy carries only in-frame clones and drops some. This sample has around 450,000 clones, with roughly 87% found just once. The germline CDR1 and CDR2 sequences are MDHEN and SYDVKM. The CDR3 covers 17 residues. Trimming at V came to 5 bases and at J to 2 bases, leaving 8 bases not matched to a gene.

The chain recombines TRBV28 with TRBJ2-1, with 11 bases lining up with TRBD2. Source: peripheral blood, taken in a trial of Ad26.COV2.S vaccine versus placebo. This receptor was obtained from a person between 18 and 59 years old who received the Ad26.COV2.S COVID-19 vaccine or a placebo. The DNA for the CDR3 is TGTGCCAGCAGTGCCCGCCGGGGACTAGCGGCCTACAATGAGCAGTTCTTC. Its protein is CASSARRGLAAYNEQFF.